A single sample gave rise to the 10 T cell receptor beta chains below, sequenced in a study of blood T cell repertoires in COVID-19. Assay used: immunoSEQ multiplex PCR; TCRdb lists only in-frame clones, some missing. The profile covers about 130,000 clones, with about 86% appearing a single time and about 2.5% taken by the ten largest. Sequencing was performed on PBMCs or T cells enriched from blood (not recorded which). Receptors originate from a woman between 50 and 59 years old who had recovered from COVID-19.

This clone was seen a few times. V and J are TRBV14 and TRBJ1-3; 8 positions agree with TRBD1. CDR3 length equals 17 residues. Germline CDR1 is SGHDN and CDR2 is FVKESK. V was clipped by 3 bases and J by 4 bases; unmatched bases: 11. The CDR3: CASSQQTGVTFGNTIYF. DNA for the CDR3: TGTGCCAGCAGCCAGCAGACAGGGGTTACGTTCGGAAACACCATATATTTT.

This sequence joins TRBV28 and TRBJ1-3; D remains ambiguous. Deletions cut 5 bases from V and 7 bases from J, with 9 bases between. The CDR3 consists of 12 residues. CDR1 MDHEN and CDR2 SYDVKM come from the germline V gene. CDR3 DNA: TGTGCCAGCAGTGATTCGGTGAACACCATATATTTT. This gives the protein CASSDSVNTIYF.

The chain has TRBV27 and TRBJ1-2, with D possibly being TRBD1 (5 bases). The CDR3 is made up of 14 amino acids. CDR1 and CDR2 from the germline V gene are MNHEY and SMNVEV (reference sequence). V was cut by 8 bases and J by 7 bases, with 20 bases left in between. CDR3 in amino acids: CASSPFTGEGGYTF. Written as DNA, the CDR3 is TGTGCCAGCTCCCCATTCACGGGGGAGGGTGGCTACACCTTC.

This clone came up a few times. V usage is TRBV28 and J usage is TRBJ2-7; 9 bases match TRBD1. Germline V CDR1 and CDR2: MDHEN, SYDVKM. The CDR3 runs to 15 residues. V shed 4 bases and J 1 base; nucleotides not matched to a gene: 5. The CDR3 is CASSSTGGKSYEQYF. The CDR3 DNA sequence: TGTGCCAGCAGTTCCACAGGGGGCAAGTCCTACGAGCAGTACTTC.

Comments on this clone: The sample contains more than one DNA sequence encoding this CDR3. The CDR3: CASSTGQGARETQYF. The CDR3, as DNA: TGTGCCAGTAGTACTGGACAGGGGGCAAGGGAGACCCAGTACTTC. The chain links TRBV19 to TRBJ2-5, with 11 bases fitting TRBD1. This CDR3 region has 15 residues. V lost 4 bases to trimming and J lost 5 bases; unmatched junction nucleotides: 6. The germline gives CDR1 LNHDA, CDR2 SQIVND (reference sequence). The whole variable domain, remainder taken from reference TRBV19 and TRBJ2-5, is DGGITQSPKYLFRKEGQNVTLSCEQNLNHDAMYWYRQDPGQGLRLIYYSQIVNDFQKGDIAEGYSVSREKKESFPLTVTSAQKNPTAFYLCASSTGQGARETQYFGPGTRLLVL.

This chain connects TRBV5-5 to TRBJ1-2; maybe TRBD1 (5 bases). Per the germline V gene, CDR1 is SGHKS and CDR2 is YYEKEE (reference sequence). The CDR3 length is 15 residues. V lost 0 bases to trimming and J lost 1 base, with 10 bases between them. This chain's CDR3 is CASSLVQGGNYGYTF. CDR3 in DNA: TGTGCCAGCAGCTTGGTCCAGGGTGGTAACTATGGCTACACCTTC.

The gene calls are TRBV5-6 and TRBJ1-4; no firm D call. There are 15 residues in the CDR3. CDR1 SGHDT and CDR2 YYEEEE come from the germline V gene. The ends were cut back, 1 base at V and 8 bases at J, with 15 bases in the middle. CDR3 in amino acids: CASSLLSSLHEKLFF. CDR3 sequence (DNA): TGTGCCAGCAGCTTGTTGTCGTCTTTACACGAAAAACTGTTTTTT.

V usage is TRBV7-5 and J usage is TRBJ2-7; the D call in the table, TRBD2, was not verified against the DNA. TRBV7-5 constitutes a pseudogene. The CDR3 covers 18 residues. CDR3 sequence: CASTTGTSGGRRPYEQYF. In nucleotides, the CDR3 is TGTGCCAGCACTACCGGGACTAGCGGGGGGAGGAGGCCCTACGAGCAGTACTTC.

In its sample, this clone was seen once. The chain recombines TRBV5-8 with TRBJ1-2; TRBD1 might be the D (6 bases). CDR3 length equals 12 residues. Trimming stripped 0 bases from V and 7 bases from J, with 7 bases between. CDR1 SGHTS and CDR2 YDEGEE come from the germline V gene. CDR3 DNA sequence: TGTGCCAGCAGCTTGGTACAGGGTGGCTACACCTTC. Protein sequence: CASSLVQGGYTF.

This clone was picked up a small number of times. This rearrangement joins TRBV11-2 to TRBJ1-4, with a weak D call TRBD1 (5 bases). V was shortened by 5 bases and J by 2 bases, with 12 bases between the two germline ends. The CDR3 extends over 15 amino acids. From germline, CDR1 is SGHAT and CDR2 FQNNGV. The CDR3 DNA is TGTGCCAGCAGCCTAAGGGGCCCGACTAATGAAAAACTGTTTTTT. Its translation is CASSLRGPTNEKLFF.